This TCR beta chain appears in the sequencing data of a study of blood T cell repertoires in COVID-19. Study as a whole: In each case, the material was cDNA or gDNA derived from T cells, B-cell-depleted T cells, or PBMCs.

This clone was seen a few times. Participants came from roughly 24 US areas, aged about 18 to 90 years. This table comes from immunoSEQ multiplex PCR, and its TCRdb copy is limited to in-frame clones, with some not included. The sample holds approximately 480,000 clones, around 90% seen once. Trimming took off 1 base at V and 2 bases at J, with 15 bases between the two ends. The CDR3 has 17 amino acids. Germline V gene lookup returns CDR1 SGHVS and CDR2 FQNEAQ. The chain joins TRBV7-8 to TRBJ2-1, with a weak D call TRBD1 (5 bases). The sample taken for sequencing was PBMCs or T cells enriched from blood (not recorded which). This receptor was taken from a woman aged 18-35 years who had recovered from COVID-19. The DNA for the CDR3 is TGTGCCAGCAGCTTAGTCCCAGGGCAGGGTCCCTACAATGAGCAGTTCTTC. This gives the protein CASSLVPGQGPYNEQFF.